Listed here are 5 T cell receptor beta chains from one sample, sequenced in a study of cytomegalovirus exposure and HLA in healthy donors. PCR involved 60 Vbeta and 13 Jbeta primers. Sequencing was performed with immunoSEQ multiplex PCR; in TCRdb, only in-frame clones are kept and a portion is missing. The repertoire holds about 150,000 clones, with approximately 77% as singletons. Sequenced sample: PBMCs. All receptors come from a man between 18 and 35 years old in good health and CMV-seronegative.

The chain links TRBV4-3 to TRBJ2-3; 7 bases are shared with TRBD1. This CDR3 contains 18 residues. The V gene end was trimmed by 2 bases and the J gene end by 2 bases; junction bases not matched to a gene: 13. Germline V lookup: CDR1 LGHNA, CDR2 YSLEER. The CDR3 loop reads CASSQRYPGTAATDTQYF. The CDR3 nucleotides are TGCGCCAGCAGCCAACGATACCCCGGGACAGCAGCCACAGATACGCAGTATTTT.

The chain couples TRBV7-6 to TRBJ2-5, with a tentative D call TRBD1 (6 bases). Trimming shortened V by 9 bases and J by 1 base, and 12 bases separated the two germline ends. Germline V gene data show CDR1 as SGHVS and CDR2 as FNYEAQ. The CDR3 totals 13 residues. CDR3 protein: CAREDRSQETQYF. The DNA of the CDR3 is TGTGCCAGGGAGGACAGAAGCCAAGAGACCCAGTACTTC.

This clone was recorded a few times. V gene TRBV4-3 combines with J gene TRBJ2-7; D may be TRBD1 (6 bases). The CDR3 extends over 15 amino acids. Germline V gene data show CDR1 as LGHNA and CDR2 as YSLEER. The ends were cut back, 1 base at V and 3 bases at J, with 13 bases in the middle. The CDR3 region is CASSQGGGYSYEQYF. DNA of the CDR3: TGCGCCAGCAGCCAAGGAGGGGGTTATAGCTACGAGCAGTACTTC.

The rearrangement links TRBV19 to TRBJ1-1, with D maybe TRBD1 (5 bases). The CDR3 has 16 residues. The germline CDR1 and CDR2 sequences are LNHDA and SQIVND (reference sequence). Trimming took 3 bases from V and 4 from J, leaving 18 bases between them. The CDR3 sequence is CASSMRGGSQATEAFF. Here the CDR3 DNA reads TGTGCCAGTAGTATGCGGGGGGGGAGCCAGGCCACTGAAGCTTTCTTT.

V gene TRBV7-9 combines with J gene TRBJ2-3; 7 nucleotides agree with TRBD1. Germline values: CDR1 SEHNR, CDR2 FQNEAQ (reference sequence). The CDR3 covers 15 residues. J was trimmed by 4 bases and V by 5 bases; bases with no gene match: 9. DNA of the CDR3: TGTGCCAGCAGCGTACCGGGACAGTCGGCAGATACGCAGTATTTT. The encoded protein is CASSVPGQSADTQYF.